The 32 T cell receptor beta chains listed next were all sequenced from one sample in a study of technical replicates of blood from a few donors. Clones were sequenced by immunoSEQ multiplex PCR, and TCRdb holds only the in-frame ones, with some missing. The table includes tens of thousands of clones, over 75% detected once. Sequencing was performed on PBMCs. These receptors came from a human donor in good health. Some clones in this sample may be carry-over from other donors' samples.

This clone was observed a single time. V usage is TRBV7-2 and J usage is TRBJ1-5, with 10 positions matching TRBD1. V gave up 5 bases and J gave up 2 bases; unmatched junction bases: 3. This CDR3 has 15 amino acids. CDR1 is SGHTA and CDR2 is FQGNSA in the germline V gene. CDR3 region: CASSTGTGGNQPQHF. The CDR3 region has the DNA TGTGCCAGCAGCACCGGGACAGGGGGCAATCAGCCCCAGCATTTT.

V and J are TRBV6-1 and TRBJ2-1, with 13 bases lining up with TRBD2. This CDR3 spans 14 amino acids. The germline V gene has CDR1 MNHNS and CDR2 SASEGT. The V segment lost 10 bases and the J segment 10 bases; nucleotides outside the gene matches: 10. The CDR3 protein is CATKGLAGAGEQFF. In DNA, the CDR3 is TGTGCCACCAAAGGACTAGCGGGAGCAGGGGAGCAGTTCTTC.

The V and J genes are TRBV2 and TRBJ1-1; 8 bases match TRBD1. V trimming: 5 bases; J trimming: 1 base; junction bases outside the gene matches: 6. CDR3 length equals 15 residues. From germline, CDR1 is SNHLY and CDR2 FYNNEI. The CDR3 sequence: CASSRQGMGNTEAFF. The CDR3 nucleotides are TGTGCCAGCAGTCGACAGGGGATGGGGAACACTGAAGCTTTCTTT.

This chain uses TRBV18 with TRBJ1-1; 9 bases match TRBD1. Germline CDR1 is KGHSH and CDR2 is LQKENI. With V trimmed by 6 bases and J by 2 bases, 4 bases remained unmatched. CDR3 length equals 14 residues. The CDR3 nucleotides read TGTGCCAGCTCCAAAACAGGGGGCAACACTGAAGCTTTCTTT. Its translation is CASSKTGGNTEAFF.

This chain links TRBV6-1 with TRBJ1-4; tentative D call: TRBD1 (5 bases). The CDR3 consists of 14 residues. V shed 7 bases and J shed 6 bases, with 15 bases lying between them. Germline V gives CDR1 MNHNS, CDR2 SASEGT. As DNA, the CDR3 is TGTGCCAGCACCCTATTGGGGGGTGATGAAAAACTGTTTTTT. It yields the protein CASTLLGGDEKLFF.

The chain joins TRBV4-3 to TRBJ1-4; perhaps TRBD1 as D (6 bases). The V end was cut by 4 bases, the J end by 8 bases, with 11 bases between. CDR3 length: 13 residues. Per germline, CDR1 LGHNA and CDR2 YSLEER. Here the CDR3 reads CASSLSRGEKLFF. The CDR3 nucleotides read TGCGCCAGCAGCCTCTCAAGGGGGGAAAAACTGTTTTTT.

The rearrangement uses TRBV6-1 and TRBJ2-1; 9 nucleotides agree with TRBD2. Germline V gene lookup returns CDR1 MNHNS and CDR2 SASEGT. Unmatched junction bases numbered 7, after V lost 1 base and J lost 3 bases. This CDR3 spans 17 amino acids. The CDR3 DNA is TGTGCCAGCAGTGAAGAGCTAGCGGGGACCTTCTACAATGAGCAGTTCTTC. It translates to CASSEELAGTFYNEQFF.

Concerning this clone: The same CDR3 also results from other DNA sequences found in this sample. CDR3 amino acids: CASSFGGTGANVLTF. The CDR3 DNA follows: TGTGCCAGCAGCTTTGGCGGGACTGGGGCCAACGTCCTGACTTTC. V is TRBV7-2 and J is TRBJ2-6; D possibly corresponds to TRBD2 (6 bases). Germline CDR1 and CDR2: SGHTA and FQGNSA. V lost 3 bases, J lost 2 bases, and 8 bases lay in between. The CDR3 loop spans 15 amino acids. Full variable domain (missing parts from reference TRBV7-2 and TRBJ2-6): GAGVSQSPSNKVTEKGKDVELRCDPISGHTALYWYRQSLGQGLEFLIYFQGNSAPDKSGLPSDRFSAERTGGSVSTLTIQRTQQEDSAVYLCASSFGGTGANVLTFGAGSRLTVL.

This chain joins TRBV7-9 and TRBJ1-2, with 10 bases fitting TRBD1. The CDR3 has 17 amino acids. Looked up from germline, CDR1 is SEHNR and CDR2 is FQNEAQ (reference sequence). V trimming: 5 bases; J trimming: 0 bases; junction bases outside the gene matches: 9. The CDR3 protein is CASSTRQGALANYGYTF. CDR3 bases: TGTGCCAGCAGCACTCGACAGGGGGCTCTAGCTAACTATGGCTACACCTTC.

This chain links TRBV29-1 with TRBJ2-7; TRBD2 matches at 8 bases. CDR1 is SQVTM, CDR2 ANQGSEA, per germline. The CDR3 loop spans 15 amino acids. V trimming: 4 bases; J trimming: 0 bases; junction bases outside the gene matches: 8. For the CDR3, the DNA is TGCAGCGTTGCGGGGGGGGCAGCGAGCTCCTACGAGCAGTACTTC. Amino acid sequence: CSVAGGAASSYEQYF.

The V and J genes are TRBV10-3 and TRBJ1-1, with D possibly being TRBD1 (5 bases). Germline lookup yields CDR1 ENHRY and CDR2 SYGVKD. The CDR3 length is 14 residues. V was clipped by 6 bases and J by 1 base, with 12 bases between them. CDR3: CAIRSGIGNTEAFF. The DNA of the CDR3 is TGTGCCATCAGGTCAGGGATCGGGAACACTGAAGCTTTCTTT.

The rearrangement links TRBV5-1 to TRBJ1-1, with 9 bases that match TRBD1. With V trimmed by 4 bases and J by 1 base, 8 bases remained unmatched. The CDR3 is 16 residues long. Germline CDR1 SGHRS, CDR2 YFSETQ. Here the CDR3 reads CASSPITGGGNTEAFF. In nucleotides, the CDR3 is TGCGCCAGCAGCCCCATCACAGGGGGCGGGAACACTGAAGCTTTCTTT. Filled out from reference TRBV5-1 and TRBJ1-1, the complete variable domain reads KAGVTQTPRYLIKTRGQQVTLSCSPISGHRSVSWYQQTPGQGLQFLFEYFSETQRNKGNFPGRFSGRQFSNSRSEMNVSTLELGDSALYLCASSPITGGGNTEAFFGQGTRLTVV.

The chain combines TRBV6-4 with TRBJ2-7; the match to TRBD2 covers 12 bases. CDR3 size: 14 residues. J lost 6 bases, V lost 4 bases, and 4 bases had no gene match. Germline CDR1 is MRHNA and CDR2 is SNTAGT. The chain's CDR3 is CASSVTSGGGEQYF. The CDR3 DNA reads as TGTGCCAGCAGTGTGACTAGCGGGGGAGGCGAGCAGTACTTC.

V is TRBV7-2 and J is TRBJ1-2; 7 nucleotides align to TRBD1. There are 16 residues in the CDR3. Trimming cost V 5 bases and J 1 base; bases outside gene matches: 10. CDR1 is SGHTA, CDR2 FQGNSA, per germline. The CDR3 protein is CASSQFSGGSNYGYTF. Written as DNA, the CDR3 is TGTGCCAGCAGCCAATTTTCAGGGGGGAGTAACTATGGCTACACCTTC.

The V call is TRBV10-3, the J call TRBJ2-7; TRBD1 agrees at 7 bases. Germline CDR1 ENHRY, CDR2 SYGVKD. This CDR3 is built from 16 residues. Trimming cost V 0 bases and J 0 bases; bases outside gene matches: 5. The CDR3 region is CAISESSRGSSYEQYF. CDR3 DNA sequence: TGTGCCATCAGTGAGTCGAGCAGGGGGTCCTCCTACGAGCAGTACTTC.

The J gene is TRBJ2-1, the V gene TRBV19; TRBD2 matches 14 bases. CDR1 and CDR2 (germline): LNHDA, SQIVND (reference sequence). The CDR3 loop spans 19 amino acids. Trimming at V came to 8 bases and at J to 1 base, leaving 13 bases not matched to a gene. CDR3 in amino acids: CASPTRGLAGVGSYNEQFF. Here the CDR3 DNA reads TGTGCCAGTCCAACCCGGGGACTAGCGGGAGTTGGGTCCTACAATGAGCAGTTCTTC.

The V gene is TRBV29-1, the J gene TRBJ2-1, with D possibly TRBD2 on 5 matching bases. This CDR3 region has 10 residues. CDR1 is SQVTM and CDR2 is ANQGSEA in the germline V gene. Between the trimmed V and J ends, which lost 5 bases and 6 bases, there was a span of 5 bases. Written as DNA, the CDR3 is TGCAGCGTTCGGGGCAATGAGCAGTTCTTC. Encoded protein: CSVRGNEQFF.

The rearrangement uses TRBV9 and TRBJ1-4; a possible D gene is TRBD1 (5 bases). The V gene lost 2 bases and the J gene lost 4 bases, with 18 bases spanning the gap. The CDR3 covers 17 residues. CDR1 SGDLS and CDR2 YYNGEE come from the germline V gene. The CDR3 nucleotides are TGTGCCAGCAGCGTGGGGCCCCCGTCCTCTGGTAATGAAAAACTGTTTTTT. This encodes CASSVGPPSSGNEKLFF.

Here the CDR3 DNA reads TGTGCCATTGCGGGGGACTCCCGTTACGAGCAGTACTTC. Translation: CAIAGDSRYEQYF. The chain has TRBV7-9 and TRBJ2-7; 7 bases agree with TRBD2. CDR1 is SEHNR and CDR2 is FQNEAQ in the germline V gene (reference sequence). The CDR3 extends over 13 amino acids. V dropped 10 bases and J dropped 4; count of bases not matched to a gene: 10.

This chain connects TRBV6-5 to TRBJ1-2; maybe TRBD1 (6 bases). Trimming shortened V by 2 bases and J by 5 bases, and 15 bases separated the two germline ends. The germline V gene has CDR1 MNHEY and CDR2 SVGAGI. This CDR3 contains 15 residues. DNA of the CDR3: TGTGCCAGCAGTTACCGGGGGGGCTCAGGGTATGGCTACACCTTC. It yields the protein CASSYRGGSGYGYTF.

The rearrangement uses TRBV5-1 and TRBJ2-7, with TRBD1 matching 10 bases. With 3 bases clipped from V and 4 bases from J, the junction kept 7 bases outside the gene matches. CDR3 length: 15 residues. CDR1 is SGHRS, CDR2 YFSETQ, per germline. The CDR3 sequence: CASSWLGTGDYEQYF. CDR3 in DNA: TGCGCCAGCAGCTGGTTGGGGACAGGGGATTACGAGCAGTACTTC.

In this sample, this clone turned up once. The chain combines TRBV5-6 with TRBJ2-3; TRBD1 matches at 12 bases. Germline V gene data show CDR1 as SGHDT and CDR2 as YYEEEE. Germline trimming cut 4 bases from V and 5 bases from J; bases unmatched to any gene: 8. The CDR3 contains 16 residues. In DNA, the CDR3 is TGTGCCAGCAGCGGAACGGGACAGGGGGCAAGAGATACGCAGTATTTT. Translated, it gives CASSGTGQGARDTQYF.

The CDR3 DNA sequence: TGTGCCAGCTCACCATTCAGCGGAGGCTCTGGGGCCAACGTCCTGACTTTC. This codes for CASSPFSGGSGANVLTF. The chain is built from TRBV18 and TRBJ2-6, with D maybe TRBD2 (5 bases). The germline V gene has CDR1 KGHSH and CDR2 LQKENI. The V gene lost 2 bases and the J gene lost 0 bases, with 11 bases spanning the gap. The CDR3 runs 17 residues.

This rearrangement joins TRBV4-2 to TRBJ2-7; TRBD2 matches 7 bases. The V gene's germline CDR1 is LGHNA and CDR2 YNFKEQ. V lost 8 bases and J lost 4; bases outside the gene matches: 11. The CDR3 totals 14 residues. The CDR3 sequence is CASGPGAGGYEQYF. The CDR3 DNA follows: TGTGCCAGCGGACCCGGGGCCGGGGGGTACGAGCAGTACTTC.

CDR3 in amino acids: CASSYSNLGNTIYF. CDR3 nucleotide sequence: TGTGCCAGCAGTTACTCGAACTTAGGAAACACCATATATTTT. This chain links TRBV6-5 with TRBJ1-3; D is unclear. The CDR3 runs to 14 residues. CDR1 is MNHEY, CDR2 SVGAGI, per germline. The V end was cut by 0 bases, the J end by 4 bases, with 7 bases between.

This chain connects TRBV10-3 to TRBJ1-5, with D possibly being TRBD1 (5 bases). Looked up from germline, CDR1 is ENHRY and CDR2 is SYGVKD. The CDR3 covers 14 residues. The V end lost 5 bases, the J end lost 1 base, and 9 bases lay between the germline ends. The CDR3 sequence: CAISQGTSNQPQHF. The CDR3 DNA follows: TGTGCCATCAGTCAGGGTACGAGCAATCAGCCCCAGCATTTT.

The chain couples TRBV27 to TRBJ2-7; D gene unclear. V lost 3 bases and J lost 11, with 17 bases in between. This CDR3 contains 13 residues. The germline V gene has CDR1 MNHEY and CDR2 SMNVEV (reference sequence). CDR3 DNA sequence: TGTGCCAGCAGTTTTTCTGTGTCAGTCCCGAAGTACTTC. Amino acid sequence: CASSFSVSVPKYF.

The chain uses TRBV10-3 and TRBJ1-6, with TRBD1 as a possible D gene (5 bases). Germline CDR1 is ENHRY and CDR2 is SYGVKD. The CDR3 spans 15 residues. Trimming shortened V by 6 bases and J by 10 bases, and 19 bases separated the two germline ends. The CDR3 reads CAISERQGAGSPLHF. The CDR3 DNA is TGTGCCATCAGCGAGAGGCAGGGCGCAGGATCACCCCTCCACTTT.

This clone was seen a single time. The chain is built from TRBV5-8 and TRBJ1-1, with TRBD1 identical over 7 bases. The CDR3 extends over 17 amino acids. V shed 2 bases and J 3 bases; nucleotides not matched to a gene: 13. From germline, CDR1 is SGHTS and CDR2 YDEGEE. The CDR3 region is CASSFVIDRAVDTEAFF. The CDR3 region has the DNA TGTGCCAGCAGCTTCGTAATTGACAGGGCGGTGGACACTGAAGCTTTCTTT.

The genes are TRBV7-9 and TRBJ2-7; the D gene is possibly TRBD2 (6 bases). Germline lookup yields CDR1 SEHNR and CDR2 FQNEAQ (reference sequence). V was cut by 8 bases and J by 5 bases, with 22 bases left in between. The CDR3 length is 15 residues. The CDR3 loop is CASARLEGGNHEQYF. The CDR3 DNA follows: TGTGCCAGCGCTCGGTTGGAGGGCGGGAACCACGAGCAGTACTTC.

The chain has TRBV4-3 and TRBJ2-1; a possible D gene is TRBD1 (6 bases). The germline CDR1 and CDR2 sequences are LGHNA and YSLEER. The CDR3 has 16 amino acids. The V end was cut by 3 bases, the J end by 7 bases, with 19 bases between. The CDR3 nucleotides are TGCGCCAGCAGCCATAATCCAGGGGCTCAAGTGAATGAGCAGTTCTTC. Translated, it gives CASSHNPGAQVNEQFF.

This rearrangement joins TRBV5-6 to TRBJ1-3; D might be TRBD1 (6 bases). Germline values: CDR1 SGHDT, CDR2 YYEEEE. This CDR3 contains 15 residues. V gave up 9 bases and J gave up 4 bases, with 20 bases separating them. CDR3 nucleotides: TGTGCCACCGGTGTTACAGGGACGCCCGGAAACACCATATATTTT. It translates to CATGVTGTPGNTIYF.